This T cell receptor beta chain was captured in a study of blood T cells in healthy people across ages. The table lists this clonotype with many counts. The CDR3 has 13 amino acids. The V end lost 6 bases, the J end lost 6 bases, and 12 bases lay between the germline ends. From germline, CDR1 is SNHLY and CDR2 FYNNEI. A sample-barcoded 5' primer and a J-beta primer mix were used in a second PCR of about 6 to 11 cycles. TCRdb independently ran MiXCR on the 5' RACE reads; one entry per CDR3 protein. The sample carries hundreds of thousands of distinct CDR3 sequences, roughly 49% recorded once. V is TRBV2 and J is TRBJ2-1, with D maybe TRBD1 (5 bases). The clonotype originates from a woman aged 55-75 years in good health. The sequencing input was blood. The CDR3 region is CASSQGRGNEQFF. CDR3 nucleotide sequence: TGTGCCAGCAGCCAGGGCCGCGGCAATGAGCAGTTCTTC. The entire variable domain, with the rest obtained from reference TRBV2 and TRBJ2-1, is as follows: EPEVTQTPSHQVTQMGQEVILRCVPISNHLYFYWYRQILGQKVEFLVSFYNNEISEKSEIFDDQFSVERPDGSNFTLKIRSTKLEDSAMYFCASSQGRGNEQFFGPGTRLTVL.